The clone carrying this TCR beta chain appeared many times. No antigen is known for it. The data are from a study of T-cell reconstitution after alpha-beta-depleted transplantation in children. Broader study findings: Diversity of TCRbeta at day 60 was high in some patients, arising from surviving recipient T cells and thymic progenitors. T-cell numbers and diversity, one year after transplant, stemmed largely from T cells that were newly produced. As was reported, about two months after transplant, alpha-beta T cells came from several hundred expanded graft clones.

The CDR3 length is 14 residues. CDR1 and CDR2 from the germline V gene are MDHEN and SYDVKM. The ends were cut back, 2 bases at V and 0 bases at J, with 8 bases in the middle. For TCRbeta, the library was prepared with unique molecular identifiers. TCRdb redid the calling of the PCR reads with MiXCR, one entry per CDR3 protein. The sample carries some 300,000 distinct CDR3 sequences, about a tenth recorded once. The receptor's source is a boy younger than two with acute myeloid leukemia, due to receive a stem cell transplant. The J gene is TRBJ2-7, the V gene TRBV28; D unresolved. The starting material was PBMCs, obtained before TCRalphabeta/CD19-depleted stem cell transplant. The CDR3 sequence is CASSLEISSYEQYF. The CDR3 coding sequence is TGTGCCAGCAGTTTAGAAATTAGCTCCTACGAGCAGTACTTC.